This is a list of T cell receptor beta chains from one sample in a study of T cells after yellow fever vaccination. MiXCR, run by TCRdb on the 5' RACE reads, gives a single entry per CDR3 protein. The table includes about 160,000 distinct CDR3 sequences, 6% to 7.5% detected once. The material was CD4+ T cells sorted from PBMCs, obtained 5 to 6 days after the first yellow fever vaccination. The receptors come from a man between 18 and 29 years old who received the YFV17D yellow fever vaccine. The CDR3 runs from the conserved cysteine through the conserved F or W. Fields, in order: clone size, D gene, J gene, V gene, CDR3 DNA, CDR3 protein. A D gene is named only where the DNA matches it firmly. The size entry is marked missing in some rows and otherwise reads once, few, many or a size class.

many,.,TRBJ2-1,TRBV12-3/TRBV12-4,TGTGCCAGCAGTCCAGTCCCCGCCGAGCAGTTCTTC,CASSPVPAEQFF
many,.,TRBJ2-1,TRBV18,TGTGCCAGCTCACCACCGATGGGACCCTACAATGAGCAGTTCTTC,CASSPPMGPYNEQFF
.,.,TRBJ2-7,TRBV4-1,TGCGCCAGCAGCCACCCTCCGGGACATATCTACGAGCAGTACTTC,CASSHPPGHIYEQYF
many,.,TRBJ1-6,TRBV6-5,TGTGCCAGCAAGGTGCAGGGTAATTCACCCCTCCACTTT,CASKVQGNSPLHF
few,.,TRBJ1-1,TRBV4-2,TGTGCCAGCAGCCAACGAGGGACGGCCATGAACACTGAAGCTTTCTTT,CASSQRGTAMNTEAFF
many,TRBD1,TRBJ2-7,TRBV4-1,TGCGCCAGCAGCCGATCCACCGGGACAGGGTTGTACGAGCAGTACTTC,CASSRSTGTGLYEQYF
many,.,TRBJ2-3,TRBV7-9,TGTGCCAGCAGCTTAGAGGGTACGCAGTATTTT,CASSLEGTQYF
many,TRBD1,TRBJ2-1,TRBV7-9,TGTGCCAGCAGACCCTCCGGGACAGGACTATACAATGAGCAGTTCTTC,CASRPSGTGLYNEQFF
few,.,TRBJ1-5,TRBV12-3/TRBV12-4,TGTGCCAGCAGTTTCACGATTAATCAGCCCCAGCATTTT,CASSFTINQPQHF
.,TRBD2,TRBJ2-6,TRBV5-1,TGCGCCAGCAAAAGCGGGGGGGCCGTATGGGCCAACGTCCTGACTTTC,CASKSGGAVWANVLTF
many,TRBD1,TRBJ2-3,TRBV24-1,TGTGCCACCAGTATCGGGACAGGGAGCACAGATACGCAGTATTTT,CATSIGTGSTDTQYF
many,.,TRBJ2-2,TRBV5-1,TGCGCCAGCAGCTTGGCCCAGGGGCGCACCGGGGAGCTGTTTTTT,CASSLAQGRTGELFF
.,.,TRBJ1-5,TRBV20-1,TGCAGTGCTAGAGTACGAGGAATTAGCAATCAGCCCCAGCATTTT,CSARVRGISNQPQHF
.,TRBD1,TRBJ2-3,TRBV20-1,TGCAGTGCTAGAGCTGGACAGGGGATCACAGATACGCAGTATTTT,CSARAGQGITDTQYF
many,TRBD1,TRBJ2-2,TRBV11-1,TGTGCCAGCAGCCGTCGGGACAGGGGTACCGGGGAGCTGTTTTTT,CASSRRDRGTGELFF
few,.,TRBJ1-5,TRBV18,TGTGCCAGCTCACCACCGGGGGGGCGTGGGGATCAGCCCCAGCATTTT,CASSPPGGRGDQPQHF
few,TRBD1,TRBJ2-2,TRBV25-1,TGTGCCAGCAGAGCCGGGACAGGGGGGCCGACCGGGGAGCTGTTTTTT,CASRAGTGGPTGELFF
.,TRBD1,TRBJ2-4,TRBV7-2,TGTGCCAGCAGCTTAGGTGGGGGACAGGGATTGGATCAGTACTTC,CASSLGGGQGLDQYF
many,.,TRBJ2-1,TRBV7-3,TGTGCCAGCAGCTTAGGGGGGAGCGGTGAGCAGTTCTTC,CASSLGGSGEQFF
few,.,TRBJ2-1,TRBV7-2,TGTGCCAGCAGCTTACTCCTCTCGGTGGCTATCGGCGGCAATGAGCAGTTCTTC,CASSLLLSVAIGGNEQFF
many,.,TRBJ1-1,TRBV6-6,TGTGCCAGCAGTCATGGCAAAACTGAAGCTTTCTTT,CASSHGKTEAFF
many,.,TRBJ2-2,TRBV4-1,TGCGCCAGCAGCCAAGATTTAAGGCGATTCACCGGGGAGCTGTTTTTT,CASSQDLRRFTGELFF
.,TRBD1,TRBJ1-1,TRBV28,TGTGCCAGCAGTTCTACCGGGACAGGGATTGAAGCTTTCTTT,CASSSTGTGIEAFF
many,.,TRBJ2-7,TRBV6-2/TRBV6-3,TGTGCCAGCAGTTCTCGTCAGGGATACGAGCAGTACTTC,CASSSRQGYEQYF
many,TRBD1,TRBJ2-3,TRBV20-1,TGCAGTGCCAGGGGGACAGCAAACACAGATACGCAGTATTTT,CSARGTANTDTQYF
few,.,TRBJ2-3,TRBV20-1,TGCAGTGCTAACCCGAGGGGCAGCCCCAACACAGATACGCAGTATTTT,CSANPRGSPNTDTQYF
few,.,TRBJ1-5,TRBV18,TGTGCCAGCTCACCTCGAGGGTCCATGAGCCAGCCCCAGCATTTT,CASSPRGSMSQPQHF
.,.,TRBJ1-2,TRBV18,TGTGCCAGCTCAGGAGATTATGGCTACACCTTC,CASSGDYGYTF
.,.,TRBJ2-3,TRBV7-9,TGTGCCAGCAGCTTAGGAGGGTTGCCAGATACGCAGTATTTT,CASSLGGLPDTQYF
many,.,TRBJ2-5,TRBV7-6,TGTGCCAGCAGCGGGTATAAAAGAGGGTTGGAGACCCAGTACTTC,CASSGYKRGLETQYF
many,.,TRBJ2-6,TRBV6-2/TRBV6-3,TGTGCCAGCAGACTTTACAGGGCCAGCTCTGGGGCCAACGTCCTGACTTTC,CASRLYRASSGANVLTF
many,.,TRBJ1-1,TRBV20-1,TGCAGTGCTAGAGAAATGTTAAACACTGAAGCTTTCTTT,CSAREMLNTEAFF
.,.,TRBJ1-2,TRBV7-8,TGTGCCAGCAGCTCCTTTCCACGGTCAACTAACTATGGCTACACCTTC,CASSSFPRSTNYGYTF
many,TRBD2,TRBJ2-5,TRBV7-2,TGTGCCAGCAGCTTATATGCGGGGGGGCGAGAGACCCAGTACTTC,CASSLYAGGRETQYF
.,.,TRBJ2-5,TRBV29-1,TGCAGCGTGGGACGGATGGGTGAGACCCAGTACTTC,CSVGRMGETQYF
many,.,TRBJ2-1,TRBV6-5,TGTGCCAGCAGTTACTTCGGAGGGGGCCGAGGCAATGAGCAGTTCTTC,CASSYFGGGRGNEQFF
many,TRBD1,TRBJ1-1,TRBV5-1,TGCGCCAGCAGCTTCTATGGGACAGGGGCCGCTTTCTTT,CASSFYGTGAAFF
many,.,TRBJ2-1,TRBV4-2,TGTGCCAGCAGCCAAGATTCCCCGGGAGCCTACAATGAGCAGTTCTTC,CASSQDSPGAYNEQFF
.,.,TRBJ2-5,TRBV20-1,TGCAGTGCAACCTCTAGTGAGGAGACCCAGTACTTC,CSATSSEETQYF
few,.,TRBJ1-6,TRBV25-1,TGTGCCAGCAGTTTGGTGCATAATTCACCCCTCCACTTT,CASSLVHNSPLHF
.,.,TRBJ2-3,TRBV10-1,TGCGCCAGCAGTTACGGAATCAGCACAGATACGCAGTATTTT,CASSYGISTDTQYF
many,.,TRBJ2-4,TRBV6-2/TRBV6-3,TGTGCCAGCACTTGGGACACCTGGGCGGACATTCAGTACTTC,CASTWDTWADIQYF
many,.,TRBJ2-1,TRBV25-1,TGTGCCAGCAGTATGAGACTTACCCCGGCGGATGAGCAGTTCTTC,CASSMRLTPADEQFF
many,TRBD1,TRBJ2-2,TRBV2,TGTGCCAGCAGTGAAAACAGGGGCGGATACGGGGAGCTGTTTTTT,CASSENRGGYGELFF
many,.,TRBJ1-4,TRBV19,TGTGCCTCCGGGACTAGCAGGAGGAGGGAAAAACTGTTTTTT,CASGTSRRREKLFF
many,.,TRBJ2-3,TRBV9,TGTGCCAGCAGCGTAACAGCGCCCAGCACAGATACGCAGTATTTT,CASSVTAPSTDTQYF
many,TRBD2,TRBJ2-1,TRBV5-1,TGCGCCAGCAGCATGGGGACTAGCGGGGGGGGCGATGAGCAGTTCTTC,CASSMGTSGGGDEQFF
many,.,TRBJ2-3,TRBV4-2,TGTGCCAGCAGCCCAGTGCAGGATACGCAGTATTTT,CASSPVQDTQYF
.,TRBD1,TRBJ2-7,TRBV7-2,TGTGCCAGCAGCTTTCTGGGGACAGGGGATTACGAGCAGTACTTC,CASSFLGTGDYEQYF
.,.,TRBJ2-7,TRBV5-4,TGTGCCAGCAGCCTTGGGCGCCTTCTGGGCTACATCTACGAGCAGTACTTC,CASSLGRLLGYIYEQYF
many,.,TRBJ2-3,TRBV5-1,TGCGCCAGCAGCCCCCTGGGGGGCTCAGATACGCAGTATTTT,CASSPLGGSDTQYF
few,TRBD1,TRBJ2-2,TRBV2,TGTGCCAGCAGTGACTGGGGGACAGCCAGCACCGGGGAGCTGTTTTTT,CASSDWGTASTGELFF
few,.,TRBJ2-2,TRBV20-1,TGCAGTGCCCCGGGGGCCAACGGCGAGCTGTTTTTT,CSAPGANGELFF
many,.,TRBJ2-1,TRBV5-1,TGCGCCAGCAGCTTGGCTAGCCGCAATGAGCAGTTCTTC,CASSLASRNEQFF
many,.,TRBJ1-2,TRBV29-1,TGCAGCGTCGGAAGGGTAAACGGCTACACCTTC,CSVGRVNGYTF
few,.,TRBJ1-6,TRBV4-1,TGCGCCAGCAGCAGCGGTCCAGACTCACCCCTCCACTTT,CASSSGPDSPLHF
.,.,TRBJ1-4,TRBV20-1,TGCAGTGCTAGAGATTGGTCAGGGGATGAAAAACTGTTTTTT,CSARDWSGDEKLFF
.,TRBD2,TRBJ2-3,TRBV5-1,TGCGCCAGCAGCTTGGCCCGTGGCGGGGGGGCTAGCACAGATACGCAGTATTTT,CASSLARGGGASTDTQYF
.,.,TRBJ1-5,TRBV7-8,TGTGCCAGCAGCTCACCATCCATCCCGGCCCAGCATTTT,CASSSPSIPAQHF
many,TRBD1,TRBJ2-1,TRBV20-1,TGCAGTGCTAAGGGACAGGGGGTAAATGAGCAGTTCTTC,CSAKGQGVNEQFF